Presented here are 10 T cell receptor beta chains from one specimen sequenced in a study of CD8+CD57+ T cells in acquired aplastic anemia. Profiling that covered TCR beta VDJ and CDR3 relied on genomic DNA as its template. TCRdb fed the reads into MiXCR, producing one record per CDR3 protein. The sample includes around 170,000 distinct CDR3 sequences, under 75% seen only once; the top ten take about 50%. Sequencing was done on a sample of sorted CD4+, CD8+, or CD8+CD57+ T cells (not recorded which) from PBMCs. These receptors were obtained from a human donor in good health.

This clonotype was recorded once. The rearrangement uses TRBV7-9 and TRBJ1-6; TRBD1 aligns across 7 bases. J gave up 13 bases and V 4 bases, and 19 bases lay outside the gene matches. The CDR3 covers 17 residues. Germline-derived CDR1 and CDR2 are SEHNR and FQNEAQ (reference sequence). The DNA for the CDR3 is TGTGCCAGCAGCTCAGCCGAGGGGGCCGGGGGGCTGGGGCCCCTCCACTTT. It specifies CASSSAEGAGGLGPLHF.

This chain uses TRBV29-1 with TRBJ2-1; TRBD2 aligns across 7 bases. The CDR3 spans 14 residues. V shed 5 bases and J 4 bases; nucleotides not matched to a gene: 8. The V gene's germline CDR1 is SQVTM and CDR2 ANQGSEA. CDR3 protein: CSVCLADFYNEQFF. CDR3 in DNA: TGCAGCGTTTGCCTAGCGGATTTTTACAATGAGCAGTTCTTC.

This chain joins TRBV7-3 and TRBJ1-2; TRBD1 aligns across 9 bases. CDR1 SGHTA and CDR2 FQGTGA come from the germline V gene. The junction had 10 bases not matched to a gene; V was cut back by 5 bases and J by 3 bases. The CDR3 extends over 16 amino acids. The chain's CDR3 is CASSPKPGQGYYGYTF. CDR3 DNA sequence: TGTGCCAGCAGCCCGAAACCAGGACAGGGGTACTATGGCTACACCTTC.

This chain connects TRBV19 to TRBJ2-3; a possible D gene is TRBD2 (5 bases). The CDR3 extends over 13 amino acids. V lost 8 bases and J 4 bases, leaving 13 bases between the germline ends. Germline V gene data show CDR1 as LNHDA and CDR2 as SQIVND (reference sequence). DNA for the CDR3: TGTGCCAGTGCTCCCGCGGGTCCAGATACGCAGTATTTT. Translation gives CASAPAGPDTQYF.

The chain joins TRBV6-2 or TRBV6-3 to TRBJ2-3, with 7 nucleotides matching TRBD2. Germline V gene sequence: CDR1 MNHEY, CDR2 SVGEGT. The V and J ends lost 4 bases and 3 bases, in that order; junction bases with no gene match: 7. There are 15 residues in the CDR3. CDR3: CASSSAAGATDTQYF. The CDR3 DNA reads TGTGCCAGCAGTTCTGCGGCGGGAGCGACAGATACGCAGTATTTT.

The chain combines TRBV6-1 with TRBJ2-2; D gene uncertain. Germline CDR1 reads MNHNS; CDR2 reads SASEGT. Trimming took off 5 bases at V and 7 bases at J, with 2 bases between the two ends. The CDR3 runs to 10 residues. Here the CDR3 reads CASSHGELFF. CDR3 bases: TGTGCCAGCAGTCACGGGGAGCTGTTTTTT.

V usage is TRBV25-1 and J usage is TRBJ2-1; TRBD1 matches at 8 bases. The germline V gene has CDR1 MGHDK and CDR2 SYGVNS. The CDR3 contains 14 residues. V lost 5 bases, J lost 2 bases, and 2 bases stayed unmatched. CDR3 protein: CASSPQGAYNEQFF. The CDR3 region has the DNA TGTGCCAGCAGTCCACAGGGGGCCTACAATGAGCAGTTCTTC.

The CDR3 sequence: CASSLGPPDNEQFF. The DNA for the CDR3 is TGTGCCAGCAGCTTAGGTCCACCCGACAATGAGCAGTTCTTC. The chain recombines TRBV7-9 with TRBJ2-1; D is unclear. Germline values: CDR1 SEHNR, CDR2 FQNEAQ (reference sequence). The V and J ends lost 1 base and 5 bases respectively, with 9 bases between them. The CDR3 contains 14 residues.

This clonotype occurred a few times. This chain joins TRBV20-1 and TRBJ2-5, with D perhaps being TRBD1 or TRBD2 (6 bases each). Per germline, CDR1 DFQATT and CDR2 SNEGSKA (reference sequence). The CDR3 consists of 13 residues. Trimming pared 0 bases from V and 10 bases from J, leaving 15 bases between. The CDR3 DNA is TGCAGTGCTAGAGATCCTCCGAGGGGGGACCAGTACTTC. Amino acid sequence: CSARDPPRGDQYF.

With regard to this clonotype: Relative to the germline gene, one junction end is altered; a read error may explain this. The chain has TRBV5-1 and TRBJ1-5, with D perhaps TRBD1 (6 bases). Germline V gene sequence: CDR1 SGHRS, CDR2 YFSETQ. This CDR3 spans 16 amino acids. The chain's CDR3 is CASSLGGRNSNQPQHF. CDR3 nucleotide sequence: TGTGCCAGCAGCTTGGGGGGCCGAAATAGCAATCAGCCCCAGCATTTT.